This is a list of T cell receptor beta chains from one sample in a study of low-dose radiotherapy and immunotherapy resistance in tumors. TCRdb re-derived calls from the reads in MiXCR, one entry per CDR3 protein. Of 30,000 or so distinct CDR3 sequences detected, approximately 54% appear once; the ten largest clones hold around 6%. This sample comprised PBMCs, obtained after low-dose radiotherapy plus immunotherapy. Source of these receptors: a male donor with gallbladder cancer. Each CDR3 is given with its conserved first and last residue.

v_gene: TRBV7-8; j_gene: TRBJ2-7; CDR3aa: CASNPWGETYEQYF
v_gene: TRBV19; j_gene: TRBJ1-5; CDR3aa: CASSIGGGRGPQHF
v_gene: TRBV20-1; j_gene: TRBJ2-2; CDR3aa: CSAKHEVAGELFF
v_gene: TRBV20-1; j_gene: TRBJ1-6; CDR3aa: CSAVMRENSNSPLHF
v_gene: TRBV7-9; j_gene: TRBJ1-2; CDR3aa: CASSSASGVNYGYTF
v_gene: TRBV20-1; j_gene: TRBJ2-1; CDR3aa: CSTNVGSQTYNEQFF
v_gene: TRBV2; j_gene: TRBJ2-7; CDR3aa: CASKRTEDYEQYF
v_gene: TRBV11-2; j_gene: TRBJ1-6; CDR3aa: CASSQQGRGNSPLHF
v_gene: TRBV29-1; j_gene: TRBJ2-5; CDR3aa: CSVGGYPGTQYF
v_gene: TRBV30; j_gene: TRBJ1-1; CDR3aa: CAWSFGGVNTEAFF
v_gene: TRBV28; j_gene: TRBJ1-2; CDR3aa: CASSSGSLSYTF
v_gene: TRBV6-2/TRBV6-3; j_gene: TRBJ2-7; CDR3aa: CASSERTGGIYEQYF
v_gene: TRBV24-1; j_gene: TRBJ2-7; CDR3aa: CATSDSTGQGSYEQYF
v_gene: TRBV7-9; j_gene: TRBJ2-7; CDR3aa: CASSLWDEQYF
v_gene: TRBV7-9; j_gene: TRBJ2-3; CDR3aa: CASSFGSRTDTQYF
v_gene: TRBV6-1; j_gene: TRBJ1-1; CDR3aa: CVISRPARAGAEAFF
v_gene: TRBV27; j_gene: TRBJ2-7; CDR3aa: CASSNGRGTYEQYF
v_gene: TRBV6-2/TRBV6-3; j_gene: TRBJ2-5; CDR3aa: CASSRTRGETQYF
v_gene: TRBV28; j_gene: TRBJ1-5; CDR3aa: CASSPPDRGHGQPQHF
v_gene: TRBV6-2/TRBV6-3; j_gene: TRBJ2-1; CDR3aa: CASTNPGTSGALNEQFF
v_gene: TRBV15; j_gene: TRBJ1-1; CDR3aa: CATRPRIRDTEAFF
v_gene: TRBV12-3/TRBV12-4; j_gene: TRBJ1-2; CDR3aa: CASIGRGPGGYTF
v_gene: TRBV12-3/TRBV12-4; j_gene: TRBJ1-1; CDR3aa: CASSFSSDRGQAFF
v_gene: TRBV29-1; j_gene: TRBJ2-3; CDR3aa: CSVDGTSTDTQYF
v_gene: TRBV6-1; j_gene: TRBJ2-1; CDR3aa: CASWGGDYNEQFF
v_gene: TRBV28; j_gene: TRBJ2-7; CDR3aa: CASSGAGTGSSYEQYF
v_gene: TRBV27; j_gene: TRBJ2-6; CDR3aa: CASSPPWGPGANVLTF
v_gene: TRBV5-1; j_gene: TRBJ1-1; CDR3aa: CASSSAGTGIGNTEAFF
v_gene: TRBV20-1; j_gene: TRBJ2-3; CDR3aa: CSARGERLDTQYF
v_gene: TRBV13; j_gene: TRBJ2-2; CDR3aa: CASSSGPYAGELFF
v_gene: TRBV28; j_gene: TRBJ2-2; CDR3aa: CASTAGLAGSGELFF
v_gene: TRBV19; j_gene: TRBJ2-5; CDR3aa: CASSFSPGQGETQYF
v_gene: TRBV28; j_gene: TRBJ2-7; CDR3aa: CASSETTGGASEQYF
v_gene: TRBV15; j_gene: TRBJ2-3; CDR3aa: CATSRDPSGPDTQYF
v_gene: TRBV19; j_gene: TRBJ2-7; CDR3aa: CASSFAIGYEQYF
v_gene: TRBV29-1; j_gene: TRBJ2-1; CDR3aa: CSVADRGLGEQFF
v_gene: TRBV28; j_gene: TRBJ2-7; CDR3aa: CASTRPGYEQYF
v_gene: TRBV2; j_gene: TRBJ1-4; CDR3aa: CAEGQGNEKLFF
v_gene: TRBV5-1; j_gene: TRBJ2-3; CDR3aa: CASSRDTSLADTQYF
v_gene: TRBV4-2; j_gene: TRBJ2-1; CDR3aa: CASSQDRTSGLYEQFF
v_gene: TRBV7-9; j_gene: TRBJ2-4; CDR3aa: CASSSRGGGKNIQYF
v_gene: TRBV28; j_gene: TRBJ2-5; CDR3aa: CASSLSSGGGETQYF
v_gene: TRBV11-2; j_gene: TRBJ2-2; CDR3aa: CASSTDRAGELFF
v_gene: TRBV12-3/TRBV12-4; j_gene: TRBJ2-7; CDR3aa: CASSTTSGTYEQYF
v_gene: TRBV18; j_gene: TRBJ2-1; CDR3aa: CASSPTSNNEQFF